The 7 T cell receptor beta chains in this list originate from one sample, sequenced in a study of blood T cells in healthy people across ages (dated by TCRdb to the mid-2010s). The library was generated by 5' RACE. The sequencing machine was an Illumina HiSeq 2500. The second PCR ran for about 6 to 12 cycles and used a J-beta primer mix along with a sample-barcoded 5' primer. The public sequencing data were trimmed at Q25 with fastp and processed into clonotypes with MiXCR by TCRdb, which kept only in-frame beta chains. Under each unique CDR3 protein, matching rows form one entry showing the most common genes and DNA. This sample holds more than 1,000,000 distinct CDR3 sequences; about 25% were observed only once. The ten largest make up less than 0.75% of the sample. The data also belong to a second study, concerning T cells of mothers and their children.

Material: blood. These receptors originate from a girl aged 2-10 years in good health.

This clonotype was seen a handful of times. This chain links TRBV27 with TRBJ1-4; weak D call: TRBD1 (5 bases). This CDR3 is built from 15 residues. From germline, CDR1 is MNHEY and CDR2 SMNVEV (reference sequence). V shed 5 bases and J shed 5 bases, with 15 bases lying between them. Here the CDR3 DNA reads TGTGCCAGCAGTCCGGGGCTGGGAAACAATGAAAAACTGTTTTTT. Residues: CASSPGLGNNEKLFF.

The chain carries TRBV11-2 and TRBJ2-5; D tentatively fits TRBD1 or TRBD2 (5 bases each). The germline V gene has CDR1 SGHAT and CDR2 FQNNGV. The V end was cut by 3 bases, the J end by 3 bases, with 17 bases between. The CDR3 spans 16 residues. The CDR3 DNA sequence: TGTGCCAGCAGCTTCAGCCCCGGGACGGAAAAAGAGACCCAGTACTTC. It encodes CASSFSPGTEKETQYF.

This sequence joins TRBV7-9 and TRBJ1-2, with D unclear. In germline, CDR1 is SEHNR, CDR2 FQNEAQ (reference sequence). V lost 7 bases and J lost 2, with 8 bases in between. There are 12 residues in the CDR3. The CDR3 reads CASTVQNYGYTF. CDR3 DNA: TGTGCCAGCACAGTTCAGAACTATGGCTACACCTTC.

This clonotype was seen a handful of times. The rearrangement links TRBV10-3 to TRBJ1-5; D ambiguous. CDR1 and CDR2 (germline): ENHRY, SYGVKD. The V gene lost 3 bases and the J gene lost 5 bases, with 11 bases spanning the gap. The CDR3 spans 14 residues. The CDR3 DNA follows: TGTGCCATCAGTGAACAATGGGTTGATCAGCCCCAGCATTTT. It translates to CAISEQWVDQPQHF.

This clonotype was seen only a few times. This chain links TRBV19 with TRBJ2-7, with D possibly TRBD2 on 5 matching bases. The J call may be incorrect, as the DNA end agrees better with TRBJ2-1. Germline V gene lookup returns CDR1 LNHDA and CDR2 SQIVND (reference sequence). CDR3 length equals 12 residues. CDR3 DNA sequence: TGTGCCAGTAGTGTGTCAACTAGTGAGCAGTTCTTC. It is translated as CASSVSTSEQFF.

The V and J genes are TRBV5-1 and TRBJ2-2; D is uncertain. CDR3 length: 13 residues. From germline, CDR1 is SGHRS and CDR2 YFSETQ. Trimming removed 6 bases at V and 2 bases at J, with 8 bases between. The CDR3 sequence is CASIAENTGELFF. CDR3 sequence (DNA): TGCGCCAGCATTGCAGAAAACACCGGGGAGCTGTTTTTT.

The genes are TRBV5-1 and TRBJ2-6; 8 positions match TRBD1. CDR1 is SGHRS, CDR2 YFSETQ, per germline. This CDR3 spans 18 amino acids. V shed 0 bases and J 0 bases; nucleotides not matched to a gene: 5. The CDR3 is CASSLAGGAFSGANVLTF. For the CDR3, the DNA is TGCGCCAGCAGCTTGGCAGGGGGCGCTTTCTCTGGGGCCAACGTCCTGACTTTC.